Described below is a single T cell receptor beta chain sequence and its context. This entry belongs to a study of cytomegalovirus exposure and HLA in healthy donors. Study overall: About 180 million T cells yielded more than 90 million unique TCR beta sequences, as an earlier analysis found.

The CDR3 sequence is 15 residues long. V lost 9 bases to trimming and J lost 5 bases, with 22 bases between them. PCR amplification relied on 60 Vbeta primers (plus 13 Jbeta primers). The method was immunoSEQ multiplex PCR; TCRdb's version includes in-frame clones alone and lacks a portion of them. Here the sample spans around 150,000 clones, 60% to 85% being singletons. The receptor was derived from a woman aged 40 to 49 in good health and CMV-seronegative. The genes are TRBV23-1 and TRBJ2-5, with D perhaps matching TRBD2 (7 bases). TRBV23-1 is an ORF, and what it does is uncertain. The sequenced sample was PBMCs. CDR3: CASPKPGAGGETQYF. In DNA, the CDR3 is TGCGCCAGTCCGAAACCGGGGGCCGGGGGGGAGACCCAGTACTTC.